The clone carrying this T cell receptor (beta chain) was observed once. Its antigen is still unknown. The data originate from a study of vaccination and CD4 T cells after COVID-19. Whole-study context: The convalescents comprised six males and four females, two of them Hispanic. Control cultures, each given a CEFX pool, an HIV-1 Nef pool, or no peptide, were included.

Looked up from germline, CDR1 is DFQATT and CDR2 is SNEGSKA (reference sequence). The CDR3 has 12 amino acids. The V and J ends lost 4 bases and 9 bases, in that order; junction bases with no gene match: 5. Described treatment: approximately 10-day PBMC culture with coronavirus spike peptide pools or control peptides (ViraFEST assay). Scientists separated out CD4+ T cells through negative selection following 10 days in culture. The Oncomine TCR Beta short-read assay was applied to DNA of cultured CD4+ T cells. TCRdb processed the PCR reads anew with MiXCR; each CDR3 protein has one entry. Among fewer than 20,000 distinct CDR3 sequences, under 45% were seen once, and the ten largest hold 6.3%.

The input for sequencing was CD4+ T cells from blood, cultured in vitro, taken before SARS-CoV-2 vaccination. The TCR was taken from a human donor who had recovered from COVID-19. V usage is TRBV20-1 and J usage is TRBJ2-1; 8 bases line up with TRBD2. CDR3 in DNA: TGCAGTGCTAACGGACTAGCTGGTGAGCAGTTCTTC. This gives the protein CSANGLAGEQFF.